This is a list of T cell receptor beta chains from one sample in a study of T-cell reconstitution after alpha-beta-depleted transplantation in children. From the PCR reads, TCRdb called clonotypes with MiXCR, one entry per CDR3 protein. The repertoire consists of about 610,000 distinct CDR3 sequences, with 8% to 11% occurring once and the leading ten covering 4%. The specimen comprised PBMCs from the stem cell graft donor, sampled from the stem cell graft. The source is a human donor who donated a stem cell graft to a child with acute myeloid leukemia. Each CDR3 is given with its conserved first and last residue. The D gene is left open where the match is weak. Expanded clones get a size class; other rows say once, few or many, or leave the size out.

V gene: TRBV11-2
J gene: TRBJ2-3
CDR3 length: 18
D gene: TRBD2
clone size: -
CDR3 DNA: TGTGCCAGCAACCCACCCCCTAGACTAGCGGGAGTGTCAGATACGCAGTATTTT
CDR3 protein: CASNPPPRLAGVSDTQYF

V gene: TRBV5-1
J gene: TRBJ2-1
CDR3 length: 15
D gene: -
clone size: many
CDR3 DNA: TGCGCCAGCATGCGGGACGGAAGCTCCTACAATGAGCAGTTCTTC
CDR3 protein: CASMRDGSSYNEQFF

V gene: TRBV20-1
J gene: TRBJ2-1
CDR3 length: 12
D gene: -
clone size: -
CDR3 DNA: TGCAGTGCTAGAGGACAGTTGAATGAGCAGTTCTTC
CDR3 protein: CSARGQLNEQFF

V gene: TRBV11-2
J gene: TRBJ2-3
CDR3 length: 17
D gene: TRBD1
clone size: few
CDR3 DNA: TGTGCCAGCAGCCCTCGAACAGGGGGCGACCGGGGAGATACGCAGTATTTT
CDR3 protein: CASSPRTGGDRGDTQYF

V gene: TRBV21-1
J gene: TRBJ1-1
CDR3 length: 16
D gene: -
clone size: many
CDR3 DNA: TGTGCCAGCAGCAAGGCCACCACGCGAAAAGGCACTGAAGCTTTCTTT
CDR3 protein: CASSKATTRKGTEAFF

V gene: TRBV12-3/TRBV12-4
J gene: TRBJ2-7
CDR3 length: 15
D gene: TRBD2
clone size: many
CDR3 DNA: TGTGCCAGCAGTTTCTCGCTAGCGGGAAAAAACGAGCAGTACTTC
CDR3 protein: CASSFSLAGKNEQYF

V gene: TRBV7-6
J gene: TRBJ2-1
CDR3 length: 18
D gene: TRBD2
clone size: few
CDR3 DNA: TGTGCCAGCAGCTCTAGCGGGAGGGCCTTTATGCGGCACAATGAGCAGTTCTTC
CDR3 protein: CASSSSGRAFMRHNEQFF

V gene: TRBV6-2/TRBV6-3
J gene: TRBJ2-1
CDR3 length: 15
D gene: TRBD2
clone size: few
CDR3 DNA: TGTGCCAGCCGGTCTAGCGGGAGCTCCTACAATGAGCAGTTCTTC
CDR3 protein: CASRSSGSSYNEQFF

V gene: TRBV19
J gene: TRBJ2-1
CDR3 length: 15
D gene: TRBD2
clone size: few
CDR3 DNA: TGTGCCAGTATACAACCGGGACTAGCGGGGAATGAGCAGTTCTTC
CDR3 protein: CASIQPGLAGNEQFF

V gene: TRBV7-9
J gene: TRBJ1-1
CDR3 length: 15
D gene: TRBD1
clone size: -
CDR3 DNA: TGTGCCAGCAGCTGGGGACAGGGGGGGAACACTGAAGCTTTCTTT
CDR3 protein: CASSWGQGGNTEAFF

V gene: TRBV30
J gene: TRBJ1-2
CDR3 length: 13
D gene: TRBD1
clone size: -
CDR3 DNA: TGTGCCTGGAGATCCCCAGGGGGCTATGGCTACACCTTC
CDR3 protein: CAWRSPGGYGYTF

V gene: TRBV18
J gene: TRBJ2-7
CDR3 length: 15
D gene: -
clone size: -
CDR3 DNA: TGTGCCAGCTCACCACTTCCACCTCCCAGGGACGAGCAGTACTTC
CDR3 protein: CASSPLPPPRDEQYF

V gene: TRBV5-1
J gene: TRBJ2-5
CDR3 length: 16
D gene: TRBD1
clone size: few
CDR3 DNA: TGCGCCAGCAGCTTGGCTGACAGGGATGCCTTGGAGACCCAGTACTTC
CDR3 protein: CASSLADRDALETQYF

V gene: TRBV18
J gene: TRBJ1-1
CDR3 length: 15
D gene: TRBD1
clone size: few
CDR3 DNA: TGTGCCAGCTCACTCCTGGACAGGGCAAGCACTGAAGCTTTCTTT
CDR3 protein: CASSLLDRASTEAFF